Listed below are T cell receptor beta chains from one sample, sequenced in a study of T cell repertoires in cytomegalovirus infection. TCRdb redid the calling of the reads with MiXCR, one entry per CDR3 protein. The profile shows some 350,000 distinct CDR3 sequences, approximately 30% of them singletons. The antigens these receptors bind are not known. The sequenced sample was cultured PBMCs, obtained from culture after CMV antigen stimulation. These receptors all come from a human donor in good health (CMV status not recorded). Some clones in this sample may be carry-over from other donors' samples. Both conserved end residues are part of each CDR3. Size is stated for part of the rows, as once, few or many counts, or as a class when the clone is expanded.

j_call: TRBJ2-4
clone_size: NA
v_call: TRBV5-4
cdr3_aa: CASTVGPKNIQYF

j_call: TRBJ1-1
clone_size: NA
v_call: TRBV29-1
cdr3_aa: CSVARGTEAFF

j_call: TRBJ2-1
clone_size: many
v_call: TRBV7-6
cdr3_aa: CASSLGQGGVPSMLNEQFF

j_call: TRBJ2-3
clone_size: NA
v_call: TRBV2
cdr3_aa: CASRRATNTDTQYF

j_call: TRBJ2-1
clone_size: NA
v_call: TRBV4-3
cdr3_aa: CASSQDPGLAGEQFF

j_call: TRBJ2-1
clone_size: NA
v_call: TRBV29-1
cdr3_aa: CSVFLRGKGYNEQFF

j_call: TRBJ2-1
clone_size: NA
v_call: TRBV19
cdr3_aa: CASSMAALSYNEQFF

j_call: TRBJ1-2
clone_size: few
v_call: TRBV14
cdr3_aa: CASRPSGQGAFGYTF

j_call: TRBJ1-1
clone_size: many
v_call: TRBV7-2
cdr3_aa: CASSPLFRLRGQKEGTEAFF

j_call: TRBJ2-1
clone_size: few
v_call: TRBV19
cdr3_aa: CASSIDHPGEGNEQFF

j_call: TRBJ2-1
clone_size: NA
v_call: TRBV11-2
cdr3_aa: CASSLDVTPTYNEQFF

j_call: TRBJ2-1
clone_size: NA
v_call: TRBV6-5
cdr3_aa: CASSYVAGDEQFF

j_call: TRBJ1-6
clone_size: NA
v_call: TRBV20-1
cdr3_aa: CSARFERNSPLHF

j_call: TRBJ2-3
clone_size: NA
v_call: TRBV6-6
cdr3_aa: CASSYSNYGLAEVTDTQYF

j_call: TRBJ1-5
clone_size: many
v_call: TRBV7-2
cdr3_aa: CASSLGTGAYQPQHF

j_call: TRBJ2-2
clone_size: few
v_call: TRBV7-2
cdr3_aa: CASSPQGGVTTGELFF

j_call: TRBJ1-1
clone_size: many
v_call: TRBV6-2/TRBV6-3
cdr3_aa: CASSYWGQSNTEAFF

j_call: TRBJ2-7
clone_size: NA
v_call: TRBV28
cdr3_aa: CASSLDSWREQYF

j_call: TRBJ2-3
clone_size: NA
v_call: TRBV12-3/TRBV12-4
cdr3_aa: CASSQNGPPVDTQYF

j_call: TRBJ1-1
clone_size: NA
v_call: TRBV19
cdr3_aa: CASKSPGRTNTEAFF

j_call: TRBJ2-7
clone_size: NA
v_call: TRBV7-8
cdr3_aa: CASSITGGRYEQYF

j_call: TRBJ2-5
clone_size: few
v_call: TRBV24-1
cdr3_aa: CATRGNGEGETQYF

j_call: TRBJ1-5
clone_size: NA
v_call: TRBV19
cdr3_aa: CASTVRFNQPQHF

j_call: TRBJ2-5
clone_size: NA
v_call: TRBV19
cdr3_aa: CASSIGVAESGETQYF

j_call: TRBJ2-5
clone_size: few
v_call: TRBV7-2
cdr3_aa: CASSLGSLGTTQYF

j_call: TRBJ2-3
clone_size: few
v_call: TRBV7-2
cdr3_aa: CASLRLPGDPDTQYF